This TCR beta chain was documented in a study of chemoradiotherapy in HPV16-positive cancers. This clone was found a few times. The ends were cut back, 5 bases at V and 0 bases at J, with 7 bases in the middle. CDR3 size: 13 residues. CDR1 and CDR2 from the germline V gene are LNHDA and SQIVND (reference sequence). TCRdb keeps only in-frame clones here, not all; method: immunoSEQ multiplex PCR. The sample yields about 7,900 clones, more than 70% seen once. Repertoires were sampled repeatedly during chemoradiotherapy. Sample collection occurred from a patient who underwent chemoradiotherapy. The clonotype comes from a human donor with HPV-associated anogenital cancer. V gene TRBV19 combines with J gene TRBJ1-1; no definite D call. Written as DNA, the CDR3 is TGTGCCAGTAGTGGCAGCATGAACACTGAAGCTTTCTTT. Translated: CASSGSMNTEAFF.